The following is a TCR beta chain sequence with its context. This clone appeared a few times. Its antigen has not been determined. No qualities accompany the bases; no much larger clone lies one base away. This specimen comes from a study of control samples from healthy donors and cancer patients (dated by TCRdb to 2020 to 2022). The library was generated by the immunoSEQ multiplex PCR assay. TCRdb provides this immuneACCESS table in a form limited to in-frame rearrangements. Some clones are lacking; in checked studies, under half of them reflect an unresolved V gene, and why the rest are absent is not known. This sample lists about 69,000 clones; approximately 89% were detected once. The biggest ten clones account for less than 6.5% of the sample. Reading from cysteine to phenylalanine, the CDR3 counts 12 amino acids. Left in the record is the CDR3 DNA by itself, 36 bases read in frame from the first base. Cut back by 6 bases and 14 bases, the V and J ends lie 14 bases apart.

This sequence was found in a man in his 60s with colorectal cancer. Here the chain combines TRBV12-3 or TRBV12-4 and TRBJ1-6, with the identity of the D gene unclear. Sequenced input: PBMCs. The base sequence is TGTGCCAGCAGGCTGGGGAGCGGTACCCTCCACTTT. Translated, this is CASRLGSGTLHF.